One and the same sample provided the 27 T cell receptor beta chains below, sequenced in a study of blood T cell repertoires in COVID-19. Using immunoSEQ multiplex PCR, the repertoire was profiled, and TCRdb retains in-frame clones only, with some absent. Of under 130,000 clones listed, about 85% are singletons. Input material: peripheral blood. Receptors were obtained from a man in his fifties with acute or convalescent COVID-19.

The chain combines TRBV5-1 with TRBJ1-5; TRBD1 is a possible D gene (6 bases). V was clipped by 3 bases and J by 4 bases, with 11 bases between them. Germline CDR1 reads SGHRS; CDR2 reads YFSETQ. The CDR3 sequence is 14 residues long. The CDR3 sequence is CASSSGTPNQPQHF. Here the CDR3 DNA reads TGCGCCAGCAGCTCCGGGACACCGAATCAGCCCCAGCATTTT. Together with reference TRBV5-1 and TRBJ1-5, the CDR3 gives the full variable domain: KAGVTQTPRYLIKTRGQQVTLSCSPISGHRSVSWYQQTPGQGLQFLFEYFSETQRNKGNFPGRFSGRQFSNSRSEMNVSTLELGDSALYLCASSSGTPNQPQHFGDGTRLSIL.

The V call is TRBV5-1, the J call TRBJ2-1; unclear D gene. V lost 4 bases and J 6 bases, leaving 20 bases between the germline ends. The CDR3 has 16 residues. Per the germline V gene, CDR1 is SGHRS and CDR2 is YFSETQ. This CDR3 reads CASSPRIAVEINEQFF. CDR3 coding DNA: TGCGCCAGCAGCCCCCGGATAGCAGTTGAAATCAATGAGCAGTTCTTC. The full variable domain, rest sourced from reference TRBV5-1 and TRBJ2-1, is KAGVTQTPRYLIKTRGQQVTLSCSPISGHRSVSWYQQTPGQGLQFLFEYFSETQRNKGNFPGRFSGRQFSNSRSEMNVSTLELGDSALYLCASSPRIAVEINEQFFGPGTRLTVL.

This chain uses TRBV3-1 (or the pseudogene TRBV3-2) with TRBJ1-2, with 8 bases matching TRBD1. Losses at the gene ends were 0 bases for V and 8 bases for J; bases not matched to a gene: 8. The germline V gene encodes CDR1 LGHDT and CDR2 YNNKEL (reference sequence). The CDR3 spans 15 residues. The CDR3 coding sequence is TGTGCCAGCAGCCAAGAAGTGGGCAGGGGGCGCGGCTACACCTTC. Protein sequence: CASSQEVGRGRGYTF.

This chain uses TRBV5-1 with TRBJ1-1; D is perhaps TRBD1 (5 bases). CDR1 SGHRS and CDR2 YFSETQ come from the germline V gene. This CDR3 comprises 14 residues. V lost 1 base and J 4 bases, leaving 11 bases between the germline ends. The CDR3 DNA reads TGCGCCAGCAGCTTGCAGGGCGCTATCACTGAAGCTTTCTTT. Amino acid sequence: CASSLQGAITEAFF.

J is TRBJ2-1 and V is TRBV2; a possible D gene is TRBD1 (6 bases). The CDR3 totals 14 residues. With 5 bases removed from V and 3 bases from J, the gap between germline ends came to 11 bases. Per the germline V gene, CDR1 is SNHLY and CDR2 is FYNNEI. The CDR3 DNA sequence: TGTGCCAGCAGTCCCCAGGACAGCTACAATGAGCAGTTCTTC. This translates into CASSPQDSYNEQFF.

The chain carries TRBV11-3 and TRBJ2-4; 9 bases fit TRBD1. There are 16 residues in the CDR3. J gave up 6 bases and V 5 bases, and 11 bases lay outside the gene matches. CDR1 is SGHNT, CDR2 YENEEA, per germline. The CDR3 loop reads CASSALQGALGNIQYF. Here the CDR3 DNA reads TGTGCCAGCAGCGCCCTACAGGGGGCGTTGGGAAACATTCAGTACTTC.

The chain is built from TRBV15 and TRBJ1-1; 8 bases are a match to TRBD1. V lost 4 bases and J lost 6; bases outside the gene matches: 13. Germline CDR1 reads LNHNV; CDR2 reads YYDKDF (reference sequence). CDR3 length equals 16 residues. CDR3 loop: CATSNPRQGYFAEAFF. The CDR3 region has the DNA TGTGCCACCAGCAACCCAAGACAGGGGTATTTCGCTGAAGCTTTCTTT.

The chain couples TRBV7-3 to TRBJ2-2; 12 nucleotides agree with TRBD1. V lost 5 bases to trimming and J lost 8 bases; unmatched junction nucleotides: 9. The V gene's germline CDR1 is SGHTA and CDR2 FQGTGA. The CDR3 runs 16 residues. The CDR3, as DNA: TGTGCCAGCAGCCGCGCCGGGACAGGGGGCTCGGGGGAGCTGTTTTTT. Amino acid sequence: CASSRAGTGGSGELFF. Using reference TRBV7-3 and TRBJ2-2 for the parts outside the CDR3, the full variable domain is GAGVSQTPSNKVTEKGKYVELRCDPISGHTALYWYRQSLGQGPEFLIYFQGTGAADDSGLPNDRFFAVRPEGSVSTLKIQRTERGDSAVYLCASSRAGTGGSGELFFGEGSRLTVL.

This rearrangement joins TRBV28 to TRBJ1-1; D is perhaps TRBD1 (5 bases). Germline CDR1 MDHEN, CDR2 SYDVKM. The CDR3 sequence is 13 residues long. The V end was cut by 6 bases, the J end by 5 bases, with 13 bases between. The CDR3 DNA reads as TGTGCCAGCAGCAACGCCCGGGGGACTGAAGCTTTCTTT. This encodes CASSNARGTEAFF.

The chain couples TRBV6-6 to TRBJ2-1; TRBD1 matches 7 bases. This CDR3 has 14 residues. Per the germline V gene, CDR1 is MNHNY and CDR2 is SVGAGI (reference sequence). J lost 7 bases, V lost 6 bases, and 9 bases had no gene match. The DNA of the CDR3 is TGTGCCAGCAGCCGTACCGGGACAGAGAATGAGCAGTTCTTC. Translation: CASSRTGTENEQFF.

This chain joins TRBV19 and TRBJ1-3; 11 nucleotides agree with TRBD1. The junction had 2 bases not matched to a gene; V was cut back by 6 bases and J by 4 bases. CDR3 length: 14 amino acids. CDR1 is LNHDA and CDR2 is SQIVND in the germline V gene (reference sequence). CDR3 region: CASRGQGDGNTIYF. Here the CDR3 DNA reads TGTGCCAGTAGGGGACAGGGGGACGGAAACACCATATATTTT.

The chain has TRBV6-5 and TRBJ1-5; 7 bases line up with TRBD1. Trimming removed 6 bases from V and 4 bases from J; junction bases left unmatched: 9. CDR3 length equals 15 residues. CDR1 and CDR2 (germline): MNHEY, SVGAGI. The CDR3, as DNA: TGTGCCAGCAGCGCCGGGACAGCCGCGAATCAGCCCCAGCATTTT. Translating it yields CASSAGTAANQPQHF.

CDR3 bases: TGTGCCAGCAGCTTCCGTGAGTCCTACGAGCAGTACTTC. Encoded protein: CASSFRESYEQYF. The genes are TRBV11-3 and TRBJ2-7; no reliable D call. Germline V gives CDR1 SGHNT, CDR2 YENEEA. This CDR3 contains 13 residues. Trimming removed 3 bases at V and 1 base at J, with 7 bases between.

The rearrangement joins TRBV4-2 to TRBJ2-2; 10 nucleotides align to TRBD2. Germline-derived CDR1 and CDR2 are LGHNA and YNFKEQ. This CDR3 is 16 amino acids long. The ends lost 1 base at V and 7 bases at J; junction bases unmatched: 6. The CDR3 DNA sequence: TGTGCCAGCAGCCAAGGCAGCGGGAGGGCATTCGGGGAGCTGTTTTTT. Translating gives CASSQGSGRAFGELFF.

This clone has only a few counts. The chain is built from TRBV5-6 and TRBJ1-2; a weak D match, TRBD1 (5 bases). Per germline, CDR1 SGHDT and CDR2 YYEEEE. V was trimmed by 2 bases and J by 3 bases, leaving 17 bases between them. This CDR3 region has 16 residues. This CDR3 is CASSFGVGTPYYGYTF. In DNA form, the CDR3 reads TGTGCCAGCAGCTTCGGTGTGGGGACTCCCTACTATGGCTACACCTTC.

This clone is a singleton in its sample. The V call is TRBV5-1, the J call TRBJ2-2, with D perhaps TRBD1 (5 bases). Trimming took 0 bases from V and 1 from J, leaving 13 bases between them. Germline loops: CDR1 SGHRS, CDR2 YFSETQ. The CDR3 is made up of 17 amino acids. CDR3 amino acids: CASSLVGLGQNTGELFF. For the CDR3, the DNA is TGCGCCAGCAGCTTGGTCGGTTTGGGGCAGAACACCGGGGAGCTGTTTTTT.

The V gene is TRBV5-6, the J gene TRBJ2-7; 8 positions match TRBD1. J was trimmed by 2 bases and V by 4 bases; bases with no gene match: 8. The germline CDR1 and CDR2 sequences are SGHDT and YYEEEE. The CDR3 has 15 amino acids. CDR3 nucleotides: TGTGCCAGCAGCCTATGGGACAGGAGCACCTACGAGCAGTACTTC. It codes for CASSLWDRSTYEQYF.

This clone was seen a single time. V usage is TRBV24-1 and J usage is TRBJ2-7; a weak D match, TRBD1 (5 bases). This CDR3 is built from 15 residues. CDR1 is KGHDR, CDR2 SFDVKD, per germline. The V and J ends lost 5 bases and 3 bases respectively, with 16 bases between them. The CDR3 DNA reads as TGTGCCACCAGTGCCCCTATTACAGGAGACTACGAGCAGTACTTC. It yields the protein CATSAPITGDYEQYF.

DNA of the CDR3: TGTGCCAGTAGTAACGGTTTCACCGGGGGAAACACCATATATTTT. This translates into CASSNGFTGGNTIYF. The chain is built from TRBV19 and TRBJ1-3; no clear D. Trimming cost V 4 bases and J 4 bases, with 14 bases left between them. CDR1 and CDR2 from the germline V gene are LNHDA and SQIVND (reference sequence). The CDR3 is 15 amino acids. Looking up the rest from reference TRBV19 and TRBJ1-3 gives the full variable domain: DGGITQSPKYLFRKEGQNVTLSCEQNLNHDAMYWYRQDPGQGLRLIYYSQIVNDFQKGDIAEGYSVSREKKESFPLTVTSAQKNPTAFYLCASSNGFTGGNTIYFGEGSWLTVV.

The chain carries TRBV21-1 and TRBJ2-1; the listed D gene, TRBD1, was not tested against the DNA. TRBV21-1 is a pseudogene. This CDR3 is 22 amino acids long. CDR3 region: CASSKLVSGTGPICFSYNEQFF. The CDR3 bases are TGTGCCAGCAGCAAATTAGTATCCGGGACAGGGCCGATTTGCTTCTCCTACAATGAGCAGTTCTTC.

This clone was observed once. The V gene is TRBV6-5, the J gene TRBJ1-1; D perhaps matches TRBD1 (6 bases). V was trimmed by 6 bases and J by 4 bases, leaving 12 bases between them. This CDR3 is built from 13 residues. Germline CDR1 MNHEY, CDR2 SVGAGI. The CDR3 DNA is TGTGCCAGCAGGGTCGGACAGAGCACTGAAGCTTTCTTT. Its protein product is CASRVGQSTEAFF.

This clone was picked up one time. The chain links TRBV10-1 to TRBJ1-6, with 7 positions matching TRBD1. Germline CDR1 WNHNN, CDR2 SYGVQD (reference sequence). V gave up 8 bases and J gave up 9 bases; unmatched junction bases: 7. The CDR3 runs to 13 residues. CDR3 bases: TGCGCCAGCCAGGGGGGTTTTGGTTCACCCCTCCACTTT. It specifies CASQGGFGSPLHF.

The genes are TRBV25-1 and TRBJ2-5; D perhaps matches TRBD1 (6 bases). The CDR3 is 11 amino acids. From germline, CDR1 is MGHDK and CDR2 SYGVNS. V lost 6 bases and J lost 5, with 7 bases in between. The CDR3 loop is CASSTGETQYF. The CDR3 bases are TGTGCCAGCAGCACAGGGGAGACCCAGTACTTC.

The rearrangement joins TRBV24-1 to TRBJ2-3, with a weak D call TRBD1 (5 bases). Trimming took off 9 bases at V and 0 bases at J, with 21 bases between the two ends. The CDR3 spans 17 residues. CDR1 and CDR2 from the germline V gene are KGHDR and SFDVKD. The CDR3 reads CATGSSPREGSTDTQYF. CDR3 sequence (DNA): TGTGCCACCGGCTCGTCCCCCAGGGAAGGTAGCACAGATACGCAGTATTTT.

This clone was seen a single time. The chain uses TRBV11-2 and TRBJ2-5; TRBD1 aligns across 7 bases. With 0 bases clipped from V and 3 bases from J, the junction kept 4 bases outside the gene matches. Looked up from germline, CDR1 is SGHAT and CDR2 is FQNNGV. The CDR3 consists of 15 residues. The CDR3 coding sequence is TGTGCCAGCAGCTTAGACCGACAGGGAGAAGAGACCCAGTACTTC. Translation: CASSLDRQGEETQYF.

The CDR3, as DNA: TGTGCCAGCAGAGGGACAGGCAGTAATGAAAAACTGTTTTTT. This sequence encodes CASRGTGSNEKLFF. This chain links TRBV6-5 with TRBJ1-4, with 8 bases that match TRBD1. The CDR3 spans 14 residues. J lost 4 bases, V lost 6 bases, and 4 bases had no gene match. CDR1 is MNHEY, CDR2 SVGAGI, per germline.

As concerns this clone: The same CDR3 can be traced to other DNA sequences in this sample. V usage is TRBV5-1 and J usage is TRBJ2-7; 10 bases line up with TRBD1. The J segment lost 2 bases and the V segment lost 3 bases, leaving 2 bases of the junction unmatched. The CDR3 contains 14 residues. Per germline, CDR1 SGHRS and CDR2 YFSETQ. In DNA form, the CDR3 reads TGCGCCAGCAGCTCCGGACAGGGGGCCTACGAGCAGTACTTC. Amino acid sequence: CASSSGQGAYEQYF.